This T cell receptor beta chain was captured by sequencing in a study of T cells in Graves' hyperthyroidism and ophthalmopathy. As for the study in general: Before treatment of any kind, peripheral blood was taken at initial diagnosis.

It was RNA transcripts that yielded the amplified TCR beta CDR3 regions. The TCR CDR3 was amplified in a first-round RT-PCR using the HTBI primer set. MiXCR, applied by TCRdb to the multiplex PCR reads, yields one record per CDR3 protein. The sample comprises about 690,000 distinct CDR3 sequences, 17% of which are singletons, and 15% to 17% rests with the top ten. Clinical symptoms, serum thyroxine, TRAb, thyroid ultrasound and orbital computed tomography established diagnosis. It was around 11 ml of fresh peripheral blood that supplied the PBMCs. The study, taken as a whole, reports: Blood also showed most of the thyroid clonotypes that were expanded above 0.001.

Deletions cut 6 bases from V and 3 bases from J, with 12 bases between. Germline-derived CDR1 and CDR2 are MNHNS and SASEGT. The CDR3 totals 14 residues. Details on this clonotype: The target antigen is unknown.

The V call is TRBV6-1, the J call TRBJ1-5; perhaps TRBD1 as D (5 bases). This TCR was sampled from a man aged 45-60 years with Graves' hyperthyroidism. The sequenced sample was blood. CDR3: CASSEQVNNQPQHF. The CDR3 DNA sequence: TGTGCCAGCAGCGAACAGGTGAACAATCAGCCCCAGCATTTT.